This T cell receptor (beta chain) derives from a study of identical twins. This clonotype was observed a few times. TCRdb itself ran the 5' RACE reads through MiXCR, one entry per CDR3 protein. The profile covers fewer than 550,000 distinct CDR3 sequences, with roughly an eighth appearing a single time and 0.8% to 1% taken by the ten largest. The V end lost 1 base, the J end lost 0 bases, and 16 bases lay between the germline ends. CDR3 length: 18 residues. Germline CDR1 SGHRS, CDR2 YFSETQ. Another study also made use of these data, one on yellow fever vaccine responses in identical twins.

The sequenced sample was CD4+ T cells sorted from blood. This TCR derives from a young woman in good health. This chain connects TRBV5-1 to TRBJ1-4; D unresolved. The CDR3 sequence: CASSLTTSGFATNEKLFF. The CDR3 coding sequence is TGCGCCAGCAGCTTGACAACTTCGGGCTTTGCAACTAATGAAAAACTGTTTTTT.